These 12 T cell receptor beta chains share one sample of origin, sequenced in a study of T cell responses to AZD1222 COVID-19 vaccine. Generated by immunoSEQ multiplex PCR, the TCRdb table keeps only in-frame clones and is missing some. This repertoire shows 65,000 to 95,000 clones, approximately 84% found once; its top ten account for approximately 13%. The sample was peripheral blood, taken on day 0 of AZD1222 vaccination. All receptors come from an adult in good health.

In its sample, this clone was seen once. The chain combines TRBV5-8 with TRBJ1-2; D is perhaps TRBD1 (5 bases). This CDR3 region has 15 residues. V was clipped by 0 bases and J by 6 bases, with 15 bases between them. The germline gives CDR1 SGHTS, CDR2 YDEGEE. Written as DNA, the CDR3 is TGTGCCAGCAGCTTGGTTAGTGGGGGGATTGATGGCTACACCTTC. It yields the protein CASSLVSGGIDGYTF. Full variable domain (missing parts from reference TRBV5-8 and TRBJ1-2): EAGVTQSPTHLIKTRGQQATLRCSPISGHTSVYWYQQALGLGLQFLLWYDEGEERNRGNFPPRFSGRQFPNYSSELNVNALELEDSALYLCASSLVSGGIDGYTFGSGTRLTVV.

This clone was observed once. V gene TRBV7-2 combines with J gene TRBJ2-1; TRBD2 agrees at 7 bases. With 4 bases clipped from V and 5 bases from J, the junction kept 8 bases outside the gene matches. Germline V CDR1 and CDR2: SGHTA, FQGNSA. The CDR3 length is 15 residues. CDR3 region: CASSSDSAGDNEQFF. DNA for the CDR3: TGTGCCAGCAGCTCTGACAGCGCGGGGGACAATGAGCAGTTCTTC.

This chain joins TRBV20-1 and TRBJ1-5; D not certain. V was cut by 3 bases and J by 2 bases, with 8 bases left in between. The CDR3 is made up of 13 amino acids. Per germline, CDR1 DFQATT and CDR2 SNEGSKA (reference sequence). The CDR3 nucleotides are TGCAGTGCTAGTAATGGGGGCAATCAGCCCCAGCATTTT. It specifies CSASNGGNQPQHF.

V gene TRBV7-8 combines with J gene TRBJ2-2; D gene uncertain. Germline-derived CDR1 and CDR2 are SGHVS and FQNEAQ. CDR3 length: 14 amino acids. Trimming pared 1 base from V and 4 bases from J, leaving 7 bases between. DNA of the CDR3: TGTGCCAGCAGCTTAGGGACCTCCACCGGGGAGCTGTTTTTT. This translates into CASSLGTSTGELFF.

The chain joins TRBV2 to TRBJ1-5; D might be TRBD1 (5 bases). This CDR3 has 15 residues. Germline V gene data show CDR1 as SNHLY and CDR2 as FYNNEI. Trimming removed 4 bases from V and 0 bases from J, with 10 bases in between. The CDR3, as DNA: TGTGCCAGCAGTGCTAGGGACGGTAGCAATCAGCCCCAGCATTTT. This translates into CASSARDGSNQPQHF.

The rearrangement joins TRBV5-1 to TRBJ1-6; D is undetermined. This CDR3 is built from 15 residues. In germline, CDR1 is SGHRS, CDR2 YFSETQ. Trimming pared 0 bases from V and 10 bases from J, leaving 14 bases between. As DNA, the CDR3 is TGCGCCAGCAGCTTGGAACAGCCAGAGCAGTCACCCCTCCACTTT. It codes for CASSLEQPEQSPLHF.

The chain combines TRBV9 with TRBJ1-5, with D possibly being TRBD1 (5 bases). The CDR3 contains 18 residues. In germline, CDR1 is SGDLS, CDR2 YYNGEE. The V end lost 1 base, the J end lost 1 base, and 18 bases lay between the germline ends. CDR3 in DNA: TGTGCCAGCAGCGTATACAGGAGGGAGGAGGGGAGCAATCAGCCCCAGCATTTT. Protein: CASSVYRREEGSNQPQHF.

The sample holds a few counts of this clone. The chain combines TRBV28 with TRBJ1-1; D gene ambiguous. The germline CDR1 and CDR2 sequences are MDHEN and SYDVKM. Deletions cut 3 bases from V and 3 bases from J, with 5 bases between. CDR3 length: 12 residues. The DNA for the CDR3 is TGTGCCAGCAGTTTTGGGGACACTGAAGCTTTCTTT. Amino acids: CASSFGDTEAFF.

The gene calls are TRBV18 and TRBJ1-2; unclear D gene. The CDR3 loop spans 16 amino acids. CDR1 and CDR2 from the germline V gene are KGHSH and LQKENI. The V gene lost 3 bases and the J gene lost 0 bases, with 14 bases spanning the gap. CDR3 sequence (DNA): TGTGCCAGCTCACCTGTACCGGACGGGACTAACTATGGCTACACCTTC. Amino acids: CASSPVPDGTNYGYTF. The full variable domain, with the rest looked up from reference TRBV18 and TRBJ1-2, is NAGVMQNPRHLVRRRGQEARLRCSPMKGHSHVYWYRQLPEEGLKFMVYLQKENIIDESGMPKERFSAEFPKEGPSILRIQQVVRGDSAAYFCASSPVPDGTNYGYTFGSGTRLTVV.

Only a few counts were recorded for this clone. The same CDR3 can be traced to other DNA sequences in this sample. The rearrangement joins TRBV3-1 (or the pseudogene TRBV3-2) to TRBJ2-7; D is uncertain. The length of the CDR3 is 17 residues. V was clipped by 3 bases and J by 1 base, with 19 bases between them. Per germline, CDR1 LGHDT and CDR2 YNNKEL (reference sequence). The CDR3 nucleotides read TGTGCCAGCAGCCAGCTCTACCTTGCGCCTTATTCCTACGAGCAGTACTTC. It codes for CASSQLYLAPYSYEQYF.

The V gene is TRBV19, the J gene TRBJ2-1; 7 positions agree with TRBD2. The germline CDR1 and CDR2 sequences are LNHDA and SQIVND (reference sequence). The V and J ends lost 6 bases and 9 bases, in that order; junction bases with no gene match: 20. The length of the CDR3 is 17 residues. CDR3 in amino acids: CASRSYSSGGPIGEQFF. CDR3 sequence (DNA): TGTGCCAGTAGATCCTACTCTAGCGGCGGCCCCATTGGTGAGCAGTTCTTC.

This clone was recorded a few times. The chain uses TRBV16 and TRBJ1-1; D unclear. The CDR3 sequence is 15 residues long. Germline V gives CDR1 KGHSY, CDR2 FQNENV. V was shortened by 0 bases and J by 1 base, with 9 bases between the two germline ends. In nucleotides, the CDR3 is TGTGCCAGCAGCCAATCTGTACAGCCGAACACTGAAGCTTTCTTT. Its translation is CASSQSVQPNTEAFF.